This T cell receptor beta chain was found in a study of T cell clusters in autoimmune cytopenias. This clonotype is classed as medium-sized by frequency. TRB was amplified by touch-down multiplex PCR, primer pools A and B combined. Reprocessing the multiplex PCR reads, TCRdb reports a single entry for every CDR3 protein and omits DNA. The repertoire shows 9,500 to 12,000 distinct CDR3 sequences; the top ten hold 4.4%. Germline V gene data show CDR1 as MNHNS and CDR2 as SASEGT. The length of the CDR3 is 14 residues. TRB was amplified from approximately 230 ng of peripheral blood genomic DNA per sample. The same specimen was also included in a second study, on T cell repertoires in aging, cancer and after chemotherapy.

The sequenced sample was peripheral blood. The genes are TRBV6-1 and TRBJ2-7; without DNA, the TCRdb call of TRBD1 cannot be checked. The receptor comes from a human donor in good health. CDR3 protein: CASSVRDRFYEQYF.